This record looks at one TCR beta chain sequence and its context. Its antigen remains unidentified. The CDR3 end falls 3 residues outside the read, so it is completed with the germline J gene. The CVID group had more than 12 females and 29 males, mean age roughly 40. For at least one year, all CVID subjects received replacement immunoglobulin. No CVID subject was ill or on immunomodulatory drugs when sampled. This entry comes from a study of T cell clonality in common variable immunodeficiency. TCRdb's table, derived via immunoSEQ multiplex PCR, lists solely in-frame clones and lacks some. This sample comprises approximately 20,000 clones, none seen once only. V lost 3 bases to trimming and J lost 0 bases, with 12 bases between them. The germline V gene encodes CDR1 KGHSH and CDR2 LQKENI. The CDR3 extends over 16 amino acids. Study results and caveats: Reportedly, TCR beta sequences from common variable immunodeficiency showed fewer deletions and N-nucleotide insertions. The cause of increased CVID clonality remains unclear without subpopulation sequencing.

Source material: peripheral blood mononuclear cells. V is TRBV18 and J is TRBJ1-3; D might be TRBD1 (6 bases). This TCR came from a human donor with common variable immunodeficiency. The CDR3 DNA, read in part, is TGTGCCAGCTCACCGCAAGGACAGAACTCTGGAAACACC. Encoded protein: CASSPQGQNSGNT. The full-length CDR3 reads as CASSPQGQNSGNTIYF.